Reported below is one T cell receptor beta chain. No antigen is known for it. The same CDR3 also results from other DNA sequences found in this sample. Profiled with immunoSEQ multiplex PCR; TCRdb holds only in-frame clones, not every one. The sample yields some 2.1 million clones, 85% to 95% seen once. This specimen belongs to a study of shared clonotypes between healthy human individuals. The study, taken as a whole, reports: Sampling was confined to blood; repertoires within tissues likely differ. With few donors, the genetic and exposure-history diversity represented was limited. What rarefaction showed was incomplete sorted-subset sequencing despite large depth.

The receptor comes from a man between 18 and 35 years old in good health. Material: naive CD4+ T cells sorted from blood. Subset given: CD45RA+ positively selected.

This CDR3 is CASSLAGLTDTQYF. The CDR3 nucleotides read TGTGCCAGCAGCTTGGCGGGCCTCACAGATACGCAGTATTTT. The J gene is TRBJ2-3, the V gene TRBV5-4, with D unresolved. Germline V gene lookup returns CDR1 SGHNT and CDR2 YYREEE (reference sequence). Deletions cut 0 bases from V and 2 bases from J, with 7 bases between. This CDR3 comprises 14 residues.